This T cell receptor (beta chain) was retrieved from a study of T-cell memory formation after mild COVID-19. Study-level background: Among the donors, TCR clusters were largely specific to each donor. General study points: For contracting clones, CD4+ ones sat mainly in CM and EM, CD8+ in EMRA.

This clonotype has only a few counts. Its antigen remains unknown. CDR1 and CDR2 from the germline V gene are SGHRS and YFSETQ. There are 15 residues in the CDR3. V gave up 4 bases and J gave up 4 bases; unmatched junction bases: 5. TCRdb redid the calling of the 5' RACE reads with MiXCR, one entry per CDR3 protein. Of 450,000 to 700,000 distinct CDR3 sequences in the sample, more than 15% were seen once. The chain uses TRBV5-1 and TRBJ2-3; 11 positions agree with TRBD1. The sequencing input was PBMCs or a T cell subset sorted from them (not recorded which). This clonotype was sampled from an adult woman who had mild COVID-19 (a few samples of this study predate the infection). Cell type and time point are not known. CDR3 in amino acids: CASSPGTGGADTQYF. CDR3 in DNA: TGCGCCAGCAGCCCAGGGACAGGGGGTGCAGATACGCAGTATTTT. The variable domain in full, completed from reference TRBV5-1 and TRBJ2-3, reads KAGVTQTPRYLIKTRGQQVTLSCSPISGHRSVSWYQQTPGQGLQFLFEYFSETQRNKGNFPGRFSGRQFSNSRSEMNVSTLELGDSALYLCASSPGTGGADTQYFGPGTRLTVL.